The T cell receptor beta chain described here comes from a study of CD8 T cells in ankylosing spondylitis. Findings and caveats of the study: Clones tied to disease were said to be significantly enriched in matched ankylosing spondylitis synovial fluid. CD8+ disease-linked clones were present at relatively low frequencies in blood. What seemed typical of ankylosing spondylitis blood was a TCR beta motif built from eight highly homologous variants.

This clonotype was recorded many times. Antigen unknown. Quantitative 5'-RACE was performed with molecular barcodes, and it yielded the TCR beta libraries. TCRdb recomputed calls from the 5' RACE reads with MiXCR, one row per CDR3 protein. The sample contains 240,000 or so distinct CDR3 sequences, 8% to 9.5% of which appear only once. CDR1 SGHRS and CDR2 YFSETQ come from the germline V gene. The CDR3 loop spans 12 amino acids. Trimming cost V 3 bases and J 6 bases, with 10 bases left between them. The chain has TRBV5-1 and TRBJ2-7; tentative D call: TRBD1 (6 bases). This TCR was recovered from a male donor with ankylosing spondylitis or in good health (not recorded which). Material: blood, either unsorted or a sorted T cell fraction (not recorded which). The CDR3 DNA follows: TGCGCCAGCAGCTCACAGGGAATCGAGCAGTACTTC. Its protein product is CASSSQGIEQYF.